Listed here are 8 T cell receptor beta chains from one sample, sequenced in a study of blood T cell repertoires in COVID-19. Method: immunoSEQ multiplex PCR; TCRdb's copy keeps in-frame clones and lacks some. The sample comprises a few hundred thousand clones, about 89% of which are singletons, and around 2.8% rests with the top ten. The sample consisted of peripheral blood. Every receptor here comes from a young woman with COVID-19, enrolled during active disease.

The J gene is TRBJ2-1, the V gene TRBV27; 7 bases fit TRBD1. The junction had 9 bases not matched to a gene; V was cut back by 3 bases and J by 4 bases. CDR1 is MNHEY, CDR2 SMNVEV, per germline (reference sequence). The CDR3 has 16 amino acids. CDR3 DNA: TGTGCCAGCAGTTTGAGCACAGGGGTGGGATACAATGAGCAGTTCTTC. The encoded protein is CASSLSTGVGYNEQFF.

V and J are TRBV19 and TRBJ2-1; 10 positions agree with TRBD2. The CDR3 covers 12 residues. The trim removed 7 bases at V and 10 bases at J, leaving 4 bases unmatched. Germline-derived CDR1 and CDR2 are LNHDA and SQIVND (reference sequence). CDR3 sequence: CASISGRREQFF. The CDR3 nucleotides are TGTGCCAGTATTAGCGGGAGGAGGGAGCAGTTCTTC.

The V gene is TRBV11-3, the J gene TRBJ2-7, with D unresolved. V was clipped by 2 bases and J by 9 bases, with 20 bases between them. Looked up from germline, CDR1 is SGHNT and CDR2 is YENEEA. The CDR3 is 15 amino acids. CDR3 amino acids: CASSLRGSPSAGQYV. DNA for the CDR3: TGTGCCAGCAGCTTAAGAGGCAGCCCCTCCGCTGGGCAGTACGTC.

V and J are TRBV4-3 and TRBJ2-2; 9 nucleotides align to TRBD2. CDR3 length: 16 residues. The V gene end was trimmed by 3 bases and the J gene end by 1 base; junction bases not matched to a gene: 3. Germline lookup yields CDR1 LGHNA and CDR2 YSLEER. DNA of the CDR3: TGCGCCAGCAGCCATGAGACTAGCGGGAACACCGGGGAGCTGTTTTTT. Translated: CASSHETSGNTGELFF.

The chain carries TRBV2 and TRBJ2-5; D unresolved. Trimming took off 4 bases at V and 1 base at J, with 13 bases between the two ends. The germline V gene has CDR1 SNHLY and CDR2 FYNNEI. CDR3 size: 15 residues. CDR3 sequence reads: CASSVRSGRQETQYF. The CDR3 coding sequence is TGTGCCAGCAGTGTAAGGAGTGGCCGCCAAGAGACCCAGTACTTC. Together with reference TRBV2 and TRBJ2-5, the CDR3 gives the full variable domain: EPEVTQTPSHQVTQMGQEVILRCVPISNHLYFYWYRQILGQKVEFLVSFYNNEISEKSEIFDDQFSVERPDGSNFTLKIRSTKLEDSAMYFCASSVRSGRQETQYFGPGTRLLVL.

This chain uses TRBV6-6 with TRBJ2-7, with 8 bases aligning to TRBD1. With 0 bases clipped from V and 2 bases from J, the junction kept 6 bases outside the gene matches. The germline V gene encodes CDR1 MNHNY and CDR2 SVGAGI (reference sequence). This CDR3 spans 16 amino acids. Here the CDR3 DNA reads TGTGCCAGCAGTTACTCGGGGGACAGGTTTACCTACGAGCAGTACGTC. This gives the protein CASSYSGDRFTYEQYV.

V usage is TRBV28 and J usage is TRBJ2-7; D remains unclear. Trimming pared 1 base from V and 1 base from J, leaving 8 bases between. Germline V gene sequence: CDR1 MDHEN, CDR2 SYDVKM. The CDR3 sequence is 14 residues long. CDR3 nucleotides: TGTGCCAGCAGTTTATCCCCAGTATCCTACGAGCAGTACGTC. Protein sequence: CASSLSPVSYEQYV.

This clone is a singleton in its sample. This sequence joins TRBV6-6 and TRBJ2-1; 8 bases line up with TRBD2. There are 15 residues in the CDR3. V was pared by 2 bases and J by 2 bases, with 2 bases of the junction left unmatched. Germline assignment: CDR1 MNHNY and CDR2 SVGAGI (reference sequence). The CDR3 bases are TGTGCCAGCAGTTACGCGGGGGGCCCCTACAATGAGCAGTTCTTC. Translating gives CASSYAGGPYNEQFF.